These T cell receptor beta chains were read from a single sample in a study of blood T cell repertoires in COVID-19. Method: immunoSEQ multiplex PCR; TCRdb's copy keeps in-frame clones and lacks some. The sample lists approximately 69,000 clones, 70% to 90% occurring once. Sequenced sample: peripheral blood. These receptor sequences come from a human donor in a cohort sampled during active COVID-19. The CDR3 runs from the conserved cysteine through the conserved F or W. Each record gives: J gene, V gene, D gene, clone size, CDR3 DNA, CDR3 protein. A D gene is named only where the DNA matches it firmly. Clone size, where shown, is once, few, many, or a class for clones that have expanded.

j_gene: TRBJ2-3
v_gene: TRBV7-9
d_gene: TRBD1
abundance: NA
CDR3nt: TGTGCCAGCAGCTTAGACCGGGACAGGGCCACAGATACGCAGTATTTT
CDR3aa: CASSLDRDRATDTQYF

j_gene: TRBJ1-2
v_gene: TRBV6-5
d_gene: NA
abundance: NA
CDR3nt: TGTGCCAGCAGTTCTCCCGGGACAATGTATGGCTACACCTTC
CDR3aa: CASSSPGTMYGYTF

j_gene: TRBJ2-7
v_gene: TRBV6-5
d_gene: TRBD2
abundance: NA
CDR3nt: TGTGTTACGCCCAAGGGAGGGTACTCCTACGAGCAGTACTTC
CDR3aa: CVTPKGGYSYEQYF

j_gene: TRBJ2-3
v_gene: TRBV19
d_gene: NA
abundance: NA
CDR3nt: TGTGCCAGTAGTCAGGTGGCAGGAGATACGCAGTATTTT
CDR3aa: CASSQVAGDTQYF

j_gene: TRBJ2-7
v_gene: TRBV2
d_gene: TRBD1
abundance: few
CDR3nt: TGTGCCAGCAGTACAGGGGTCCACGAGCAGTACTTC
CDR3aa: CASSTGVHEQYF

j_gene: TRBJ2-3
v_gene: TRBV4-1
d_gene: NA
abundance: NA
CDR3nt: TGCGCCAGCAGCCAATTGATTCGAGAGAGGCAGTATTTT
CDR3aa: CASSQLIRERQYF

j_gene: TRBJ1-2
v_gene: TRBV5-1
d_gene: TRBD1
abundance: once
CDR3nt: TGCGCCAGCAGCTTGGACGACAGGGTCGGGGGCTACACCTTC
CDR3aa: CASSLDDRVGGYTF

j_gene: TRBJ1-5
v_gene: TRBV13
d_gene: NA
abundance: NA
CDR3nt: TGTGCCAGCAGCTTAGGATGGGAGGGTCAGCCCCAGCATTTT
CDR3aa: CASSLGWEGQPQHF

j_gene: TRBJ2-7
v_gene: TRBV5-1
d_gene: TRBD2
abundance: once
CDR3nt: TGCGCCAGCAGTCACCCTAGCGGGGGCAACGAGCAGTACTTC
CDR3aa: CASSHPSGGNEQYF

j_gene: TRBJ1-2
v_gene: TRBV6-5
d_gene: TRBD1
abundance: NA
CDR3nt: TGTGCCAGCAGTTACTCACGGACAGGGGGCGGCTATGGCTACACCTTC
CDR3aa: CASSYSRTGGGYGYTF

j_gene: TRBJ1-2
v_gene: TRBV15
d_gene: TRBD1
abundance: NA
CDR3nt: TGTGCCACCAGCAGTCAACAGGGGGGCTATGGCTACACCTTC
CDR3aa: CATSSQQGGYGYTF

j_gene: TRBJ1-2
v_gene: TRBV5-4
d_gene: TRBD1
abundance: NA
CDR3nt: TGTGCCACCACTGGTTCTGGTGGGACAGGGTTCGAGACCTTC
CDR3aa: CATTGSGGTGFETF

j_gene: TRBJ2-7
v_gene: TRBV6-5
d_gene: TRBD1
abundance: NA
CDR3nt: TGTGCCAGCAGTTACTCTGGACAGGGAGCGTACGAGCAGTACTTC
CDR3aa: CASSYSGQGAYEQYF

j_gene: TRBJ1-5
v_gene: TRBV24-1
d_gene: NA
abundance: NA
CDR3nt: TGTGCCACCAGTGAAGGACAGTATAGCAATCAGCCCCAGCATTTT
CDR3aa: CATSEGQYSNQPQHF

j_gene: TRBJ1-1
v_gene: TRBV19
d_gene: TRBD1
abundance: NA
CDR3nt: TGTGCCAGTAGAGGACAGGCGAACACTGAAGCTTTCTTT
CDR3aa: CASRGQANTEAFF

j_gene: TRBJ2-7
v_gene: TRBV28
d_gene: NA
abundance: NA
CDR3nt: TGTGCCAGCAGTGTAGGGCAGGGGCTAAAGCAGTACTTC
CDR3aa: CASSVGQGLKQYF

j_gene: TRBJ1-2
v_gene: TRBV15
d_gene: TRBD1
abundance: few
CDR3nt: TGTGCCACCTCCCTGGGACAGGGAATCTATGGCTACACCTTC
CDR3aa: CATSLGQGIYGYTF

j_gene: TRBJ2-3
v_gene: TRBV5-1
d_gene: TRBD2
abundance: NA
CDR3nt: TGCGCCAGCCGGGGGACTATGGATACGCAGTATTTT
CDR3aa: CASRGTMDTQYF

j_gene: TRBJ1-4
v_gene: TRBV28
d_gene: TRBD1
abundance: NA
CDR3nt: TGTGCCAGCAGTCCCTTTGTAGACAGGGACGAAAAACTGTTTTTT
CDR3aa: CASSPFVDRDEKLFF

j_gene: TRBJ1-1
v_gene: TRBV4-3
d_gene: TRBD1
abundance: NA
CDR3nt: TGCGCCAGCAGCCAGACAGGGGGGGCTTGGGACACTGAAGCTTTCTTT
CDR3aa: CASSQTGGAWDTEAFF